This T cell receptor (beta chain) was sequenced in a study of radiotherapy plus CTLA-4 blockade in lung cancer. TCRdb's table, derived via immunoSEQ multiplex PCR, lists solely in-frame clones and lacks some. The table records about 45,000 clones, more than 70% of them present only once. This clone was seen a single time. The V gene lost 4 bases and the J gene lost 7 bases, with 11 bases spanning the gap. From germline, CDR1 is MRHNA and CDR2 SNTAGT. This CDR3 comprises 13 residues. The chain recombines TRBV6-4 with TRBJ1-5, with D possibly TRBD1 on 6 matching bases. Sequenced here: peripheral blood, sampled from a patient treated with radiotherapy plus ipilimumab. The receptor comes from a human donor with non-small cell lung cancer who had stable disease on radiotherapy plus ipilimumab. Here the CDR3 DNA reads TGTGCCAGCAGTGGCGAACAGGGACAGCCCCAGCATTTT. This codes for CASSGEQGQPQHF.